This paragraph covers one T cell receptor (beta chain) sequence. What it binds is not known. The record originates from a study of hypomethylating agent response in myelodysplastic syndrome. Study in general: Patients with myelodysplastic syndrome were some 10 male and 2 female.

The method was immunoSEQ multiplex PCR; TCRdb's version includes in-frame clones alone and lacks a portion of them. The sample has 5,000 or so clones, over 80% seen once. The germline V gene encodes CDR1 SGHNT and CDR2 YENEEA. This CDR3 is 14 amino acids long. Bulk bone marrow was analyzed without sorting T-cell subsets. Study-wide results and caveats: Shared GLIPH2 clusters possibly recognizing novel MDS antigens remain unconfirmed.

The sequence was collected from a human donor with myelodysplastic syndrome. The sample in question was bone marrow, obtained before or after starting hypomethylating agent treatment for myelodysplastic syndrome (not recorded which). V and J are TRBV11-3 and TRBJ2-5; TRBD2 might be the D (6 bases). The end of the DNA aligns better with TRBJ2-7, so the J call may be wrong. CDR3: CASSPQGGSYEQYF. CDR3 DNA sequence: TGTGCCAGCAGCCCCCAGGGAGGATCCTACGAGCAGTACTTC.